This T cell receptor (beta chain) originates from a study of beta chain features in type 1 diabetes. Study-wide background: Sorted cell examination encompassed about 110 million cells across all samples.

V was pared by 7 bases and J by 3 bases, with 4 bases between. This CDR3 region has 11 residues. The germline gives CDR1 LNHDA, CDR2 SQIVND (reference sequence). Expressed TCRB transcripts were sequenced after all isolated RNA was converted to cDNA. Here immunoSEQ multiplex PCR was the method, and the copy in TCRdb shows in-frame clones only, minus some. The top ten hold under 0.5% of the sample, which has 300,000 to 400,000 clones, 6.5% to 10% seen once. Overall study findings and caveats: There were fewer insertions and more deletions at the VDJ junctions of type 1 diabetes patients. The cDNA sequencing approach could over-represent high-TCR-expressing cells.

This clone was seen a handful of times. Its target is unknown. The source is a woman aged 18-29 years in good health. The V and J genes are TRBV19 and TRBJ2-1, with unresolved D. Sample: central memory CD4+ T cells from blood. The CDR3 loop reads CASINYNEQFF. In nucleotides, the CDR3 is TGTGCCAGTATCAACTACAATGAGCAGTTCTTC.